A single sample gave rise to the 30 T cell receptor beta chains below, sequenced in a study of blood T cell repertoires in COVID-19. Assay used: immunoSEQ multiplex PCR; TCRdb lists only in-frame clones, some missing. The sample holds under 200,000 clones, approximately 86% seen once. Sequences were obtained from peripheral blood. Receptors originate from an elderly woman with COVID-19, enrolled during active disease.

The rearrangement joins TRBV7-2 to TRBJ2-7; D uncertain. Trimming cost V 1 base and J 1 base, with 14 bases left between them. The CDR3 loop spans 16 amino acids. CDR1 and CDR2 from the germline V gene are SGHTA and FQGNSA. The CDR3 nucleotides are TGTGCCAGCAGCTTAGAATGGGCAGTACAGTCCTACGAGCAGTACTTC. This translates into CASSLEWAVQSYEQYF. The variable domain in full, completed from reference TRBV7-2 and TRBJ2-7, reads GAGVSQSPSNKVTEKGKDVELRCDPISGHTALYWYRQSLGQGLEFLIYFQGNSAPDKSGLPSDRFSAERTGGSVSTLTIQRTQQEDSAVYLCASSLEWAVQSYEQYFGPGTRLTVT.

The CDR3 region is CASTRGGTGYTF. DNA of the CDR3: TGTGCCAGCACTCGGGGGGGAACAGGCTACACCTTC. The genes are TRBV28 and TRBJ1-2; a possible D gene is TRBD1 (5 bases). From germline, CDR1 is MDHEN and CDR2 SYDVKM. Trimming removed 7 bases at V and 8 bases at J, with 14 bases between. CDR3 length: 12 amino acids.

This rearrangement joins TRBV29-1 to TRBJ2-1; D perhaps matches TRBD2 (5 bases). This CDR3 has 12 residues. Trimming removed 7 bases at V and 5 bases at J, with 12 bases between. Per the germline V gene, CDR1 is SQVTM and CDR2 is ANQGSEA. The CDR3 loop is CSARIGDNEQFF. The DNA for the CDR3 is TGCAGCGCCCGGATCGGGGACAATGAGCAGTTCTTC.

The chain combines TRBV10-2 with TRBJ1-5; 7 bases map to TRBD1. The germline V gene encodes CDR1 WSHSY and CDR2 SAAADI. This CDR3 comprises 12 residues. Trimming at V came to 6 bases and at J to 7 bases, leaving 3 bases not matched to a gene. In nucleotides, the CDR3 is TGCGCCAGCAGACAGGGGTCGCAGCCCCAGCATTTT. This sequence encodes CASRQGSQPQHF.

The chain recombines TRBV19 with TRBJ2-1, with TRBD2 as a possible D gene (5 bases). Trimming cost V 3 bases and J 8 bases, with 20 bases left between them. Germline V gene lookup returns CDR1 LNHDA and CDR2 SQIVND (reference sequence). CDR3 length: 16 amino acids. CDR3 DNA sequence: TGTGCCAGTAGTATGATGTTGTCTTTGGGGAGCGATGAGCAGTTCTTC. Translation gives CASSMMLSLGSDEQFF.

The chain has TRBV7-8 and TRBJ2-7; 12 bases fit TRBD2. The CDR3 is made up of 15 amino acids. With 7 bases clipped from V and 2 bases from J, the junction kept 6 bases outside the gene matches. CDR1 SGHVS and CDR2 FQNEAQ come from the germline V gene. The CDR3 nucleotides are TGTGCCAGCAACAACGGACTAGCGGGGCCCTACGAGCAGTACTTC. Its translation is CASNNGLAGPYEQYF.

The V and J genes are TRBV4-2 and TRBJ1-6; D is ambiguous. Germline V lookup: CDR1 LGHNA, CDR2 YNFKEQ. Trimming removed 0 bases at V and 0 bases at J, with 12 bases between. This CDR3 region has 18 residues. CDR3 sequence: CASSQDFRGSSYNSPLHF. As DNA, the CDR3 is TGTGCCAGCAGCCAAGATTTCCGAGGGAGCTCCTATAATTCACCCCTCCACTTT.

This chain joins TRBV28 and TRBJ2-1, with 7 bases lining up with TRBD2. Losses at the gene ends were 9 bases for V and 2 bases for J; bases not matched to a gene: 7. CDR3 length: 14 residues. Germline V CDR1 and CDR2: MDHEN, SYDVKM. The CDR3 sequence: CASSLGLAYNEQFF. Here the CDR3 DNA reads TGTGCCAGTAGCCTTGGACTAGCCTACAATGAGCAGTTCTTC.

The chain recombines TRBV5-1 with TRBJ2-3, with D perhaps matching TRBD2 (6 bases). V lost 3 bases and J 2 bases, leaving 10 bases between the germline ends. The CDR3 sequence is 14 residues long. CDR1 is SGHRS and CDR2 is YFSETQ in the germline V gene. In nucleotides, the CDR3 is TGCGCCAGCAGCTCGGCGGGACTCACAGATACGCAGTATTTT. Protein: CASSSAGLTDTQYF.

This rearrangement joins TRBV9 to TRBJ2-2; 7 bases align to TRBD1. Germline values: CDR1 SGDLS, CDR2 YYNGEE. The V and J ends lost 4 bases and 0 bases, in that order; junction bases with no gene match: 3. There are 15 residues in the CDR3. The chain's CDR3 is CASSSRGSNTGELFF. Written as DNA, the CDR3 is TGTGCCAGCAGCAGCAGGGGGTCGAACACCGGGGAGCTGTTTTTT. Combining the CDR3 with reference TRBV9 and TRBJ2-2 gives the whole variable domain DSGVTQTPKHLITATGQRVTLRCSPRSGDLSVYWYQQSLDQGLQFLIQYYNGEERAKGNILERFSAQQFPDLHSELNLSSLELGDSALYFCASSSRGSNTGELFFGEGSRLTVL.

The chain employs TRBV6-6 and TRBJ2-7; 9 bases match TRBD2. With V trimmed by 10 bases and J by 7 bases, 14 bases remained unmatched. Germline V CDR1 and CDR2: MNHNY, SVGAGI (reference sequence). CDR3 length equals 14 residues. The CDR3 nucleotides are TGTGCCACCCTCGGGGTAGCGGGAGCGGGAGAGCAGTACTTC. As protein: CATLGVAGAGEQYF.

V gene TRBV14 combines with J gene TRBJ1-1; no firm D call. The CDR3 totals 13 residues. CDR1 is SGHDN, CDR2 FVKESK, per germline. Deletions cut 5 bases from V and 4 bases from J, with 11 bases between. CDR3 DNA sequence: TGTGCCAGCAGCTCGAGCGCGCGCACTGAAGCTTTCTTT. Translating it yields CASSSSARTEAFF.

The gene calls are TRBV3-1 (or the pseudogene TRBV3-2) and TRBJ2-1; D is unresolved. V shed 1 base and J shed 7 bases, with 14 bases lying between them. This CDR3 is built from 15 residues. Germline CDR1 and CDR2: LGHDT and YNNKEL (reference sequence). The CDR3 DNA reads as TGTGCCAGCAGCCAAGGAGGCATCGGGTTAAATGAGCAGTTCTTC. Protein sequence: CASSQGGIGLNEQFF.

V gene TRBV25-1 combines with J gene TRBJ2-7, with D possibly TRBD2 on 5 matching bases. The V gene's germline CDR1 is MGHDK and CDR2 SYGVNS. V dropped 1 base and J dropped 0 bases, with 7 bases sitting between them. This CDR3 is built from 14 residues. The chain's CDR3 is CASSEFGVSYEQYF. The CDR3 DNA sequence: TGTGCCAGCAGTGAATTCGGGGTCTCCTACGAGCAGTACTTC.

The gene calls are TRBV13 and TRBJ2-3; 15 nucleotides align to TRBD2. CDR3 length: 17 residues. Trimming at V came to 2 bases and at J to 5 bases, leaving 5 bases not matched to a gene. Germline values: CDR1 PRHDT, CDR2 FYEKMQ (reference sequence). Written as DNA, the CDR3 is TGTGCCAGCAGCTTACCGGGACTAGCGGGAGGCGGAGATACGCAGTATTTT. Protein product: CASSLPGLAGGGDTQYF.

The chain recombines TRBV28 with TRBJ1-5; D is possibly TRBD1 (5 bases). The CDR3 length is 16 residues. The ends were cut back, 8 bases at V and 3 bases at J, with 20 bases in the middle. Germline CDR1 and CDR2: MDHEN and SYDVKM. CDR3 in amino acids: CASREGGAGLNQPQHF. CDR3 DNA: TGTGCCAGCCGGGAGGGTGGGGCAGGACTCAATCAGCCCCAGCATTTT.

J is TRBJ1-1 and V is TRBV28; D unresolved. This CDR3 spans 13 amino acids. Germline assignment: CDR1 MDHEN and CDR2 SYDVKM. The germline V and J ends were trimmed by 6 bases and 12 bases, with 20 bases remaining between them. The CDR3 region is CASSSYTRLVPFF. CDR3 bases: TGTGCCAGCAGCTCCTACACCCGACTGGTACCTTTCTTT.

V gene TRBV5-4 combines with J gene TRBJ2-5; 7 bases match TRBD1. This CDR3 contains 13 residues. J was trimmed by 2 bases and V by 4 bases; bases with no gene match: 2. Per germline, CDR1 SGHNT and CDR2 YYREEE (reference sequence). CDR3: CASSKGQQETQYF. The DNA of the CDR3 is TGTGCCAGCAGCAAGGGACAGCAAGAGACCCAGTACTTC.

The rearrangement joins TRBV5-4 to TRBJ1-1; TRBD1 is a possible D gene (6 bases). Trimming removed 0 bases from V and 1 base from J, with 10 bases in between. CDR3 size: 15 residues. Germline V gives CDR1 SGHNT, CDR2 YYREEE (reference sequence). CDR3 region: CASSLDWTANTEAFF. The DNA for the CDR3 is TGTGCCAGCAGCTTGGACTGGACAGCGAACACTGAAGCTTTCTTT.

DNA for the CDR3: TGTGCCACCAGTGAGCCCGGGACAGGGACAGCTGAGCAGTTCTTC. Translating it yields CATSEPGTGTAEQFF. The chain uses TRBV24-1 and TRBJ2-1; 9 nucleotides agree with TRBD1. The length of the CDR3 is 15 residues. Losses at the gene ends were 4 bases for V and 9 bases for J; bases not matched to a gene: 9. CDR1 KGHDR and CDR2 SFDVKD come from the germline V gene.

The chain employs TRBV12-5 and TRBJ1-1; no firm D call. The germline CDR1 and CDR2 sequences are LGHNT and FRNRAP. The CDR3 is made up of 14 amino acids. Trimming removed 6 bases from V and 2 bases from J, with 13 bases in between. CDR3 region: CASGPSRPNTEAFF. The DNA for the CDR3 is TGTGCTAGTGGCCCCTCGCGGCCCAACACTGAAGCTTTCTTT.

This chain links TRBV5-1 with TRBJ1-2; 7 bases fit TRBD1. The CDR3 runs to 14 residues. Losses at the gene ends were 4 bases for V and 4 bases for J; bases not matched to a gene: 7. Germline CDR1 is SGHRS and CDR2 is YFSETQ. CDR3 loop: CASSTRSGGYGYTF. CDR3 DNA: TGCGCCAGCAGCACCCGGTCAGGGGGCTATGGCTACACCTTC.

The CDR3 sequence is CASSPNGLAGATGGQYF. Here the CDR3 DNA reads TGTGCCAGCAGCCCGAATGGACTAGCGGGTGCGACCGGGGGGCAGTATTTT. The chain has TRBV7-9 and TRBJ2-3; 11 bases are a match to TRBD2. The V gene end was trimmed by 5 bases and the J gene end by 11 bases; junction bases not matched to a gene: 18. CDR1 is SEHNR and CDR2 is FQNEAQ in the germline V gene (reference sequence). The CDR3 contains 17 residues.

The rearrangement uses TRBV28 and TRBJ2-7; TRBD2 matches at 9 bases. Per the germline V gene, CDR1 is MDHEN and CDR2 is SYDVKM. J was trimmed by 6 bases and V by 4 bases; bases with no gene match: 4. The CDR3 covers 13 residues. CDR3 sequence: CASSWGLAREQYF. CDR3 bases: TGTGCCAGCAGTTGGGGACTAGCTCGCGAGCAGTACTTC.

V is TRBV27 and J is TRBJ1-5; TRBD1 might be the D (5 bases). CDR1 and CDR2 (germline): MNHEY, SMNVEV (reference sequence). Trimming pared 2 bases from V and 0 bases from J, leaving 8 bases between. This CDR3 spans 15 amino acids. The CDR3 is CASSLTQGSNQPQHF. For the CDR3, the DNA is TGTGCCAGCAGTTTAACCCAGGGTAGCAATCAGCCCCAGCATTTT.

The V gene is TRBV2, the J gene TRBJ2-3; no clear D. Germline lookup yields CDR1 SNHLY and CDR2 FYNNEI. V lost 4 bases and J lost 0, with 11 bases in between. CDR3 length equals 15 residues. This CDR3 reads CASSAGSHSTDTQYF. The CDR3 DNA sequence: TGTGCCAGCAGTGCAGGCTCTCACAGCACAGATACGCAGTATTTT.

J is TRBJ2-1 and V is TRBV3-1 (or the pseudogene TRBV3-2); 11 nucleotides line up with TRBD2. Losses at the gene ends were 4 bases for V and 4 bases for J; bases not matched to a gene: 9. Germline CDR1 reads LGHDT; CDR2 reads YNNKEL (reference sequence). The length of the CDR3 is 17 residues. In DNA form, the CDR3 reads TGTGCCAGCAGCCCTTTTCTAGCGGGAGGTGGATACAATGAGCAGTTCTTC. It encodes CASSPFLAGGGYNEQFF.

The genes are TRBV5-6 and TRBJ2-7, with 9 nucleotides matching TRBD1. The germline CDR1 and CDR2 sequences are SGHDT and YYEEEE. The length of the CDR3 is 18 residues. Germline trimming cut 3 bases from V and 3 bases from J; bases unmatched to any gene: 16. DNA of the CDR3: TGTGCCAGCAGCTCCCCCTCGGGACAGGGCTTAATGGGCTACGAGCAGTACTTC. This encodes CASSSPSGQGLMGYEQYF. Combining the CDR3 with reference TRBV5-6 and TRBJ2-7 gives the whole variable domain DAGVTQSPTHLIKTRGQQVTLRCSPKSGHDTVSWYQQALGQGPQFIFQYYEEEERQRGNFPDRFSGHQFPNYSSELNVNALLLGDSALYLCASSSPSGQGLMGYEQYFGPGTRLTVT.

The chain carries TRBV5-8 and TRBJ1-4; 8 bases map to TRBD1. The trim removed 0 bases at V and 6 bases at J, leaving 1 base unmatched. This CDR3 contains 14 residues. Per germline, CDR1 SGHTS and CDR2 YDEGEE. The CDR3 sequence: CASSLGTGYEKLFF. The CDR3 DNA follows: TGTGCCAGCAGCTTGGGGACAGGGTATGAAAAACTGTTTTTT.

The rearrangement joins TRBV28 to TRBJ1-5; D is unresolved. Germline CDR1 and CDR2: MDHEN and SYDVKM. The CDR3 spans 14 residues. V was clipped by 5 bases and J by 2 bases, with 10 bases between them. CDR3 in amino acids: CASSRELGNQPQHF. The DNA of the CDR3 is TGTGCCAGCAGTAGGGAGTTGGGCAATCAGCCCCAGCATTTT.